One sample yielded the 22 T cell receptor beta chains listed below, sequenced in a study of somatic mutations in cytotoxic T cells in rheumatoid arthritis (dated by TCRdb to about 2017). Library preparation used the immunoSEQ multiplex PCR assay. TCRdb carries this immuneACCESS record with in-frame sequences only. Its versions omit some clonotypes, under half of them owing to an unresolved V gene in the studies checked, with the rest unexplained. For this sample the table gives 6,800 or so clones, of which approximately 86% were detected only once. The ten most abundant clones make up about a sixth of the sample. The sequenced sample consisted of CD8+ T cells sorted from blood. These TCRs come from a middle-aged man with rheumatoid arthritis.

The V and J genes are TRBV19 and TRBJ2-1; possible D gene TRBD2, 6 bases. This CDR3 contains 12 residues. Germline CDR1 is LNHDA and CDR2 is SQIVND (reference sequence). Trimming removed 3 bases at V and 7 bases at J, with 7 bases between. This CDR3 reads CASSIAGNEQFF. The CDR3 DNA reads TGTGCCAGTAGTATCGCGGGGAATGAGCAGTTCTTC.

Of note for this clone: This sample also contains other DNA sequences that code for the same CDR3. The rearrangement joins TRBV7-9 to TRBJ1-2, with 7 nucleotides matching TRBD1. Germline assignment: CDR1 SEHNR and CDR2 FQNEAQ (reference sequence). Trimming at V came to 5 bases and at J to 5 bases, leaving 17 bases not matched to a gene. The CDR3 is 17 residues long. As DNA, the CDR3 is TGTGCCAGCAGCCCCCCCGTGACAGGGTATGGCGGATATGGCTACACCTTC. This translates into CASSPPVTGYGGYGYTF.

CDR3: CASSIGTGGNQSQHF. Here the CDR3 DNA reads TGTGCCAGCAGTATAGGGACAGGGGGCAATCAATCCCAGCATTTT. The genes are TRBV27 and TRBJ1-5; 12 positions match TRBD1. V dropped 5 bases and J dropped 11; count of bases not matched to a gene: 10. This CDR3 has 15 amino acids. Germline V lookup: CDR1 MNHEY, CDR2 SMNVEV (reference sequence).

This clone was found once. The chain has TRBV4-1 and TRBJ1-5; 11 positions agree with TRBD1. The CDR3 totals 17 residues. V shed 3 bases and J 2 bases; nucleotides not matched to a gene: 6. The germline CDR1 and CDR2 sequences are MGHRA and YSYEKL. The CDR3 loop reads CASSHPGQGVGNQPQHF. The CDR3 DNA is TGCGCCAGCAGCCACCCGGGACAGGGGGTGGGCAATCAGCCCCAGCATTTT.

CDR3 DNA sequence: TGTGCCAGCAGCTTAGTGGTAGCGGGGGAGGTTGAGACCCAGTACTTC. Amino acids: CASSLVVAGEVETQYF. The chain joins TRBV7-2 to TRBJ2-5, with 9 bases that match TRBD2. Per the germline V gene, CDR1 is SGHTA and CDR2 is FQGNSA. V shed 1 base, J shed 5 bases, and the junction held 8 bases outside the gene matches. There are 16 residues in the CDR3.

The V and J genes are TRBV27 and TRBJ1-2; no definite D call. Germline V gene data show CDR1 as MNHEY and CDR2 as SMNVEV (reference sequence). This CDR3 contains 15 residues. Trimming took 1 base from V and 6 from J, leaving 15 bases between them. The CDR3 sequence is CASSLWARNTNGYTF. CDR3 bases: TGTGCCAGCAGTTTATGGGCCAGAAACACGAATGGCTACACCTTC.

The rearrangement uses TRBV2 and TRBJ2-1; 11 nucleotides align to TRBD2. The V segment lost 5 bases and the J segment 6 bases; nucleotides outside the gene matches: 6. The CDR3 loop spans 15 amino acids. In germline, CDR1 is SNHLY, CDR2 FYNNEI. The CDR3: CASSLSGGAINEQFF. The CDR3 DNA is TGTGCCAGCAGTCTTAGCGGGGGGGCTATCAATGAGCAGTTCTTC.

This rearrangement joins TRBV28 to TRBJ1-2, with TRBD1 matching 8 bases. Germline V gives CDR1 MDHEN, CDR2 SYDVKM. J lost 2 bases, V lost 5 bases, and 10 bases had no gene match. The CDR3 sequence is 16 residues long. The CDR3 DNA sequence: TGTGCCAGCAGTGAGGACAGGGTCAGTTCCAACTATGGCTACACCTTC. Translating it yields CASSEDRVSSNYGYTF.

V gene TRBV13 combines with J gene TRBJ2-2; 8 bases are a match to TRBD1. Unmatched junction bases numbered 3, after V lost 2 bases and J lost 1 base. Germline V gene lookup returns CDR1 PRHDT and CDR2 FYEKMQ (reference sequence). This CDR3 is 16 amino acids long. The CDR3 loop is CASSLWGQVNTGELFF. CDR3 in DNA: TGTGCCAGCAGCTTATGGGGACAGGTGAACACCGGGGAGCTGTTTTTT.

The rearrangement links TRBV5-6 to TRBJ1-1; no definite D call. Trimming removed 3 bases from V and 3 bases from J, with 12 bases in between. The CDR3 spans 14 residues. The germline CDR1 and CDR2 sequences are SGHDT and YYEEEE. The CDR3 reads CASSSESEDTEAFF. CDR3 nucleotide sequence: TGTGCCAGCAGCTCCGAATCCGAGGACACTGAAGCTTTCTTT.

Only a few counts were recorded for this clone. This chain connects TRBV2 to TRBJ1-2, with D possibly being TRBD1 (6 bases). Germline V gene lookup returns CDR1 SNHLY and CDR2 FYNNEI. The CDR3 spans 17 residues. V gave up 3 bases and J gave up 3 bases, with 20 bases separating them. CDR3 nucleotide sequence: TGTGCCAGCAGTGATGTCATTGGGGACACCGCTGACTATGGCTACACCTTC. Translated, it gives CASSDVIGDTADYGYTF.

The rearrangement uses TRBV13 and TRBJ2-3, with D tentatively TRBD2 (5 bases). The germline V and J ends were trimmed by 5 bases and 4 bases, with 10 bases remaining between them. CDR1 is PRHDT, CDR2 FYEKMQ, per germline (reference sequence). The CDR3 contains 13 residues. The CDR3, as DNA: TGTGCCAGCAGCCTCCTAGCCTCAGATACGCAGTATTTT. This encodes CASSLLASDTQYF.

The V gene is TRBV5-6, the J gene TRBJ2-7; no clear D. Germline V gene lookup returns CDR1 SGHDT and CDR2 YYEEEE. V was clipped by 1 base and J by 3 bases, with 5 bases between them. The CDR3 is 12 amino acids. The CDR3 reads CASSLNHYEQYV. The CDR3 nucleotides read TGTGCCAGCAGCTTGAACCACTACGAGCAGTACGTC.

The rearrangement uses TRBV6-5 and TRBJ1-1; TRBD1 matches 8 bases. This CDR3 spans 11 amino acids. CDR1 and CDR2 from the germline V gene are MNHEY and SVGAGI. V dropped 8 bases and J dropped 11; count of bases not matched to a gene: 7. The CDR3 coding sequence is TGTGCCAGCGGTTCAGGGGGCGCCGCTTTCTTT. Its translation is CASGSGGAAFF.

This chain links TRBV2 with TRBJ2-5; TRBD2 agrees at 11 bases. CDR1 is SNHLY, CDR2 FYNNEI, per germline. This CDR3 has 15 amino acids. With 5 bases clipped from V and 5 bases from J, the junction kept 7 bases outside the gene matches. In DNA, the CDR3 is TGTGCCAGCAGTAGGGTAGCGGGGGGGCCGGAGACCCAGTACTTC. Protein product: CASSRVAGGPETQYF.

This sequence joins TRBV29-1 and TRBJ1-2; 7 nucleotides align to TRBD1. The germline V gene encodes CDR1 SQVTM and CDR2 ANQGSEA. The CDR3 is 15 residues long. J was trimmed by 1 base and V by 3 bases; bases with no gene match: 8. CDR3 coding DNA: TGCAGCGTTGATGGTCCGGGACAGAATAACTATGGCTACACCTTC. This encodes CSVDGPGQNNYGYTF. The whole variable domain, filled in from reference TRBV29-1 and TRBJ1-2, reads SAVISQKPSRDICQRGTSLTIQCQVDSQVTMMFWYRQQPGQSLTLIATANQGSEATYESGFVIDKFPISRPNLTFSTLTVSNMSPEDSSIYLCSVDGPGQNNYGYTFGSGTRLTVV.

V and J are TRBV10-2 and TRBJ2-1; D is perhaps TRBD2 (7 bases). The germline gives CDR1 WSHSY, CDR2 SAAADI. Trimming cost V 6 bases and J 2 bases, with 11 bases left between them. There are 14 residues in the CDR3. The CDR3 DNA reads as TGCGCCAGCAGCCCGGGGGGCCCCTACAATGAGCAGTTCTTC. It is translated as CASSPGGPYNEQFF.

V is TRBV19 and J is TRBJ1-6, with 7 bases that match TRBD1. The CDR3 is made up of 13 amino acids. Trimming cost V 6 bases and J 10 bases; bases outside gene matches: 6. Germline lookup yields CDR1 LNHDA and CDR2 SQIVND (reference sequence). Written as DNA, the CDR3 is TGTGCCAGTAGCCCGACAGGGTTATCACCCCTCCACTTT. Amino acids: CASSPTGLSPLHF. The variable domain in full, with the rest retrieved from reference TRBV19 and TRBJ1-6, is DGGITQSPKYLFRKEGQNVTLSCEQNLNHDAMYWYRQDPGQGLRLIYYSQIVNDFQKGDIAEGYSVSREKKESFPLTVTSAQKNPTAFYLCASSPTGLSPLHFGNGTRLTVT.

This chain links TRBV11-2 with TRBJ2-5, with 8 bases aligning to TRBD1. The CDR3 runs to 17 residues. J was trimmed by 6 bases and V by 1 base; bases with no gene match: 13. Per the germline V gene, CDR1 is SGHAT and CDR2 is FQNNGV. CDR3 bases: TGTGCCAGCAGCTTAGCGACAGGGGCGATCCTCAGTCAGACCCAGTACTTC. This gives the protein CASSLATGAILSQTQYF. Drawing the rest from reference TRBV11-2 and TRBJ2-5, the complete variable domain is EAGVAQSPRYKIIEKRQSVAFWCNPISGHATLYWYQQILGQGPKLLIQFQNNGVVDDSQLPKDRFSAERLKGVDSTLKIQPAKLEDSAVYLCASSLATGAILSQTQYFGPGTRLLVL.

The chain carries TRBV28 and TRBJ1-1, with D perhaps TRBD1 (5 bases). The germline V gene has CDR1 MDHEN and CDR2 SYDVKM. The ends were cut back, 4 bases at V and 5 bases at J, with 11 bases in the middle. CDR3 length: 13 amino acids. The CDR3, as DNA: TGTGCCAGCAGTTATGACGGGGGGACTGAAGCTTTCTTT. Its translation: CASSYDGGTEAFF.

The chain combines TRBV28 with TRBJ1-4; 10 bases are a match to TRBD1. After removal of 5 bases from V and 1 base from J, the junction contained 7 bases not matched to a gene. CDR1 MDHEN and CDR2 SYDVKM come from the germline V gene. The CDR3 is 17 residues long. CDR3 sequence reads: CASSPTGGYRTNEKLFF. The CDR3 DNA follows: TGTGCCAGCAGTCCGACAGGGGGCTACCGAACTAATGAAAAACTGTTTTTT.

The chain uses TRBV28 and TRBJ1-1, with 10 nucleotides matching TRBD1. V gave up 5 bases and J gave up 1 base; unmatched junction bases: 4. CDR3 size: 15 residues. The germline V gene encodes CDR1 MDHEN and CDR2 SYDVKM. Here the CDR3 reads CASSEWTGGNTEAFF. The CDR3 DNA sequence: TGTGCCAGCAGTGAATGGACAGGGGGGAACACTGAAGCTTTCTTT.